These T cell receptor beta chains were read from a single sample in a study of T cells in Graves' hyperthyroidism and ophthalmopathy. TCRdb re-called the multiplex PCR reads with MiXCR, one entry per CDR3 protein. The sample consists of roughly 550,000 distinct CDR3 sequences, 15% to 20% of them appearing once. Sequences were obtained from blood. The receptor source for this set is a woman in her thirties with Graves' ophthalmopathy. Both conserved end residues are trimmed from each CDR3.

TRBJ2-1 | TRBV6-1 | ASSYPLRLAANEQF
TRBJ1-2 | TRBV30 | AWTQGNYGYT
TRBJ2-7 | TRBV20-1 | SALPDPASVDEQY
TRBJ2-7 | TRBV29-1 | SVDMQGAYEQY
TRBJ2-5 | TRBV29-1 | SVEHPTGQGAKWKTQY
TRBJ2-1 | TRBV7-9 | ASSPAGGLYNEQF
TRBJ2-7 | TRBV5-1 | ASSWNAGGGEQY
TRBJ2-3 | TRBV27 | ASSAEPGHFTDTQY
TRBJ1-5 | TRBV19 | ASSREGGYGNQPQH
TRBJ1-1 | TRBV6-2/TRBV6-3 | ASSPRDRGLREAF
TRBJ2-3 | TRBV30 | AWSIRGADTQY
TRBJ2-2 | TRBV5-1 | ASSPTVNTGELF
TRBJ2-3 | TRBV5-5 | ASSPGTRVADTQY
TRBJ2-5 | TRBV18 | ASSTGHRLQETQY
TRBJ2-7 | TRBV7-9 | ASSLGSGREVYEQY
TRBJ1-1 | TRBV19 | ASRPGQGAASTEAF
TRBJ2-3 | TRBV30 | AWGASGRSRPLTDTQY
TRBJ2-3 | TRBV28 | ASSSTGVNTQY
TRBJ2-1 | TRBV20-1 | SAREELGWTSGNSYNEQF
TRBJ2-7 | TRBV3-1 | ASSLGTSEQY
TRBJ1-4 | TRBV11-2 | ASSENQGTTNEKLF
TRBJ2-5 | TRBV7-2 | ASSLRSLAGEKETQY
TRBJ1-2 | TRBV25-1 | ASSDGDRGRYGYT
TRBJ1-4 | TRBV29-1 | SVAADAANEKLF
TRBJ2-2 | TRBV6-2/TRBV6-3 | ASSWGTGPGELF
TRBJ2-4 | TRBV12-3/TRBV12-4 | ASSFGGTQNIQY
TRBJ2-1 | TRBV7-2 | ASKGTDEQF
TRBJ2-7 | TRBV14 | ASSHGHLYEQY
TRBJ1-2 | TRBV28 | ASRAGNQGYT
TRBJ2-1 | TRBV19 | ASSIRGLAGDEQF
TRBJ2-7 | TRBV5-6 | ASFWTSGRVAYEQY
TRBJ1-5 | TRBV6-2/TRBV6-3 | ASRVRGRQPQH
TRBJ2-1 | TRBV11-2 | ASSGTDPKQF
TRBJ2-7 | TRBV7-2 | ASSSLGTSGSTNEQY
TRBJ2-1 | TRBV18 | AQGLNNEQF
TRBJ2-5 | TRBV28 | ASSLLERGETQY